This T cell receptor beta chain appears in the sequencing data of a study of cytomegalovirus exposure and HLA in healthy donors. Overall study: Most donors, 70% to 85% of several hundred genotyped, fell in the Caucasian-associated ancestry cluster.

The PCR had 60 Vbeta and 13 Jbeta primers. Measured with immunoSEQ multiplex PCR; TCRdb has only the in-frame clones, and not every one. This table holds 85,000 to 130,000 clones, approximately 72% found once. V dropped 6 bases and J dropped 4 bases, with 18 bases sitting between them. The length of the CDR3 is 15 residues. Germline CDR1 reads LNHDA; CDR2 reads SQIVND (reference sequence). Details on this clone: The antigen is not known.

Study-level points and caveats: Among TCR beta chains, those listed as cytomegalovirus-associated numbered over 150. Previously analyzed data showed that most TCR beta V segments were productive at a frequency of about 90% or about 30%.

The sample taken for sequencing was PBMCs. The receptor was derived from a male donor in good health and CMV-seropositive. The genes are TRBV19 and TRBJ1-2; D perhaps matches TRBD1 (5 bases). The CDR3 DNA sequence: TGTGCCAGTAGAATCACCGCGGGGGAACTCTATGGCTACACCTTC. Amino acids: CASRITAGELYGYTF. The full variable domain, its missing parts supplied by reference TRBV19 and TRBJ1-2, is DGGITQSPKYLFRKEGQNVTLSCEQNLNHDAMYWYRQDPGQGLRLIYYSQIVNDFQKGDIAEGYSVSREKKESFPLTVTSAQKNPTAFYLCASRITAGELYGYTFGSGTRLTVV.